This T cell receptor (beta chain) was documented in a study of blood T cell repertoires in COVID-19. The CDR3 spans 16 residues. The germline V gene has CDR1 LNHDA and CDR2 SQIVND (reference sequence). V was pared by 5 bases and J by 2 bases, with 10 bases of the junction left unmatched. The table came from immunoSEQ multiplex PCR; TCRdb's copy has only in-frame clones and leaves some out. The table includes approximately 6,000 clones, 75% to 90% detected once. The chain links TRBV19 to TRBJ2-3; 7 bases line up with TRBD2. The source of this sequence is a man aged 60 to 75 with acute or convalescent COVID-19. The sequenced sample was peripheral blood. CDR3 sequence: CASSGRDYDSTDTQYF. DNA for the CDR3: TGTGCCAGTAGTGGCCGGGACTACGACTCCACAGATACGCAGTATTTT.